The present TCR beta chain was sequenced within a study of radiotherapy plus CTLA-4 blockade in lung cancer. Assay used: immunoSEQ multiplex PCR; TCRdb lists only in-frame clones, some missing. The sample has over 60,000 clones; approximately 86% are singletons. Germline loops: CDR1 KGHSH, CDR2 LQKENI. V lost 3 bases and J 8 bases, leaving 13 bases between the germline ends. The CDR3 runs to 14 residues. The rearrangement links TRBV18 to TRBJ1-4; possible D gene TRBD1, 6 bases. This TCR was sampled from a human donor with non-small cell lung cancer who had stable disease on radiotherapy plus ipilimumab. This specimen was peripheral blood, taken from a patient treated with radiotherapy plus ipilimumab. The CDR3 protein is CASSPGGLGEKLFF. DNA of the CDR3: TGTGCCAGCTCACCTGGGGGCTTAGGGGAAAAACTGTTTTTT.